This T cell receptor beta chain stems from a study of cytomegalovirus exposure and HLA in healthy donors. Overall study results and limits: In vitro experiments confirmed that a few CMV-associated chains were specific for CMV antigens. In all likelihood, a cluster of highly shared sequence variants was a sequencing artifact.

A remark on this clone: Its antigen is not identified.

The PCR used 60 Vbeta and 13 Jbeta primers. Only in-frame clones appear in the TCRdb table, and some are missing; sequencing was by immunoSEQ multiplex PCR. This table holds approximately 140,000 clones, about 78% found once. Donors were nominally healthy when sampled, though unrecorded immune exposures were likely. V lost 3 bases and J 3 bases, leaving 8 bases between the germline ends. Germline lookup yields CDR1 LNHDA and CDR2 SQIVND (reference sequence). The CDR3 consists of 13 residues. This receptor was obtained from a man between 18 and 35 years old in good health and CMV-seronegative. The sequenced material came from PBMCs. The genes are TRBV19 and TRBJ1-1, with D unclear. CDR3 amino acids: CASSMVPDTEAFF. Written as DNA, the CDR3 is TGTGCCAGTAGTATGGTACCGGACACTGAAGCTTTCTTT.